The source of this T cell receptor (beta chain) is a study of control samples from healthy donors and cancer patients. Data came from immunoSEQ multiplex PCR; TCRdb stores just in-frame clones and leaves some out. Of 98,000 or so clones detected, about nine tenths appear once; the ten largest clones hold around an eighth. J lost 2 bases, V lost 5 bases, and 6 bases had no gene match. The CDR3 contains 15 residues. Germline assignment: CDR1 SEHNR and CDR2 FQNEAQ (reference sequence). The gene calls are TRBV7-9 and TRBJ1-3; 7 nucleotides agree with TRBD1. The TCR was taken from a woman in her 70s in good health. Sequencing was performed on blood. The CDR3 loop is CASSPDRRAGNTIYF. Written as DNA, the CDR3 is TGTGCCAGCAGCCCGGACAGGCGGGCTGGAAACACCATATATTTT.